This T cell receptor beta chain was recorded in a study of T cell clonotyping in hematopoietic cell transplantation. Germline V CDR1 and CDR2: SGHNT, YYREEE (reference sequence). The CDR3 contains 12 residues. Trimming left V 4 bases short and J 6 bases short, with 11 bases between. The sample holds a few counts of this clone. Its antigen is currently unknown. Samples: about 28 days before transplant, then days 30, 100 and 180 after. The table came from immunoSEQ multiplex PCR; TCRdb's copy has only in-frame clones and leaves some out. Here the sample spans 9,500 to 12,000 clones, about nine tenths being singletons. Study conclusions and caveats: Cells were unsorted, so CD4 and CD8 contributions were not separated. Graft donor and pretransplant recipient Inverse Simpson Index values predicted broader posttransplant TCR diversity. At the given depth, recipient repertoires were over 95% de novo clonotypes.

The sequenced sample was PBMCs, obtained 180 days after allogeneic stem cell transplant. The sequence was obtained from a male patient aged 55 to 69 who had an allogeneic stem cell transplant from an unrelated donor, so the T cells may come from the graft donor. Some clones in this sample may be carry-over from other donors' samples. The chain joins TRBV5-4 to TRBJ2-7, with D possibly being TRBD1 (5 bases). This chain's CDR3 is CASSQTVSEQYF. CDR3 nucleotides: TGTGCCAGCAGCCAGACAGTCTCCGAGCAGTACTTC.